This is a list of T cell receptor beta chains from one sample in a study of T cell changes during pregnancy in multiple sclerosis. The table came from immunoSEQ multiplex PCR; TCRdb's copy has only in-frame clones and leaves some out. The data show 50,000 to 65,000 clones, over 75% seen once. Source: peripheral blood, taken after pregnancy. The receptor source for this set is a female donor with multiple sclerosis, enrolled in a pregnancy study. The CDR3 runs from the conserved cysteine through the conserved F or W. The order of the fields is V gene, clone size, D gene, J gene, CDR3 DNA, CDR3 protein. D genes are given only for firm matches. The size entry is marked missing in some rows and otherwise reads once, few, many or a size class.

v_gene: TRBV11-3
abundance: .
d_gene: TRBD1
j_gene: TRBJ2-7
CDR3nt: TGTGCCAGCAGCTTAGGGGACAGTCCTTCCGAGCAGTACTTC
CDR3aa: CASSLGDSPSEQYF

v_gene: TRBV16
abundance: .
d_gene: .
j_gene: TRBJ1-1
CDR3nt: TGTGCCAGCAGCCGGCGGGCAGCTGAAGCTTTCTTT
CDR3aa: CASSRRAAEAFF

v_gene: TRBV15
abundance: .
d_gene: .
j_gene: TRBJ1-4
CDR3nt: TGTGCCACCAGCAGAGTTTATCCGGGTGCAACTAATGAAAAACTGTTTTTT
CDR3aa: CATSRVYPGATNEKLFF

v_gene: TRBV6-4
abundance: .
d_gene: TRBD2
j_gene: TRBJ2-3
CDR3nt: TGTGCCAGCAGTGCTAGCGGGGGGGCCACAGATACGCAGTATTTT
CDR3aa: CASSASGGATDTQYF

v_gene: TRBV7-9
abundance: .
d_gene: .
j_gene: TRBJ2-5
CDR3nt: TGTGCCAGCAGCTTGCAACAGTTCCAAGAGACCCAGTACTTC
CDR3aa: CASSLQQFQETQYF

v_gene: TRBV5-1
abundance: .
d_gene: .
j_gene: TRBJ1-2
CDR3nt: TGCGCCAGCAGCTTGGATACAGGAGCCAACTATGGCTACACCTTC
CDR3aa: CASSLDTGANYGYTF

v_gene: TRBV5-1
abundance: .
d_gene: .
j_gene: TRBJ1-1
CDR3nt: TGCGCCAGCAGCTTAGTCTTGGCGGCTGGGACTGAAGCTTTCTTT
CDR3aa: CASSLVLAAGTEAFF

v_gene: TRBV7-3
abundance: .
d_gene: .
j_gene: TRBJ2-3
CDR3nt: TGTGCCAGCAGCCCAGGGGGGAGCACAGATACGCAGTATTTT
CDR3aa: CASSPGGSTDTQYF

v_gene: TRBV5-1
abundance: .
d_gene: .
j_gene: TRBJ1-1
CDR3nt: TGCGCCAGCAGCCCATTATTAGGACAGAGAGACACTGAAGCTTTCTTT
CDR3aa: CASSPLLGQRDTEAFF

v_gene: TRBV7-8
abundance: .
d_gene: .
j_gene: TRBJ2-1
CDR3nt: TGTGCCAGCAGCTTTCGGCGGGCCGTCCCTAATGAGCAGTTCTTC
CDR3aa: CASSFRRAVPNEQFF

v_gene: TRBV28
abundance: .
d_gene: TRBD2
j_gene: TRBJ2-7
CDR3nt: TGTGCCAGCAGCCCCAACTGGGGGGGCTACGAGCAGTACTTC
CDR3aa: CASSPNWGGYEQYF

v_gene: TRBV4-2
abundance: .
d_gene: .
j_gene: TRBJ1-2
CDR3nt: TGTGCCAGCAGCCCCAGACAGATAGCTAACTATGGCTACACCTTC
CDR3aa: CASSPRQIANYGYTF

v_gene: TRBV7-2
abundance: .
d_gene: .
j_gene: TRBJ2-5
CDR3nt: TGTGCCAGCAGCTTCCACGCCATAGAAGAGACCCAGTACTTC
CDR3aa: CASSFHAIEETQYF

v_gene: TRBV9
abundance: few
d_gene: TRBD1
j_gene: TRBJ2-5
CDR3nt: TGTGCCAGCAGCGTAACCGGGACAGGGGGGGGACGAGAGACCCAGTACTTC
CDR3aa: CASSVTGTGGGRETQYF

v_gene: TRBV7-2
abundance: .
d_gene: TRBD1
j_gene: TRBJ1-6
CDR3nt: TGTGCCAGCAGCCCCGGTGGGACAGCCCTAGGGTCACCCCTCCACTTT
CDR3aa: CASSPGGTALGSPLHF

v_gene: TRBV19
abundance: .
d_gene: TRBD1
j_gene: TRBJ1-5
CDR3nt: TGTGCCAGTAGTACCGGACAGGGGGCATGGAATCAGCCCCAGCATTTT
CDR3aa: CASSTGQGAWNQPQHF

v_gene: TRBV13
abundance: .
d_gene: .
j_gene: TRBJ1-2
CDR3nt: TGTGCCAGCAGCTTAAGGAGGGCCCCGGACTACACCTTC
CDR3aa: CASSLRRAPDYTF

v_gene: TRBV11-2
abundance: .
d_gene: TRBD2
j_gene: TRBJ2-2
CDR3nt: TGTGCCAGCAGCTTAGATCCACCCGGGCGGGGGGGAGGCGGGGAGCTGTTTTTT
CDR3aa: CASSLDPPGRGGGGELFF

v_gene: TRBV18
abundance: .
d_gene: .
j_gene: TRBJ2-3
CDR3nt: TGTGCCAGCTCATCCCGACTCAATACGCAGTATTTT
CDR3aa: CASSSRLNTQYF

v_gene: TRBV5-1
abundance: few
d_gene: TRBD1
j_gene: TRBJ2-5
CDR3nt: TGCGCCAGCAGCCCAATGGGTGGACAGGGAGAGACCCAGTACTTC
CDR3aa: CASSPMGGQGETQYF

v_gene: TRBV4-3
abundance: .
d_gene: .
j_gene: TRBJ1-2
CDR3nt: TGCGCCAGCAGCCAAGAAGGCGGCGGGGGGATTCACTATGGCTACACCTTC
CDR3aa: CASSQEGGGGIHYGYTF

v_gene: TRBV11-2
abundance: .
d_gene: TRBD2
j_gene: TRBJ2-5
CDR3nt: TGTGCCAGCAGCTCCGCTAGCGGGGGGGCGCGGGAGACCCAGTACTTC
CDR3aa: CASSSASGGARETQYF

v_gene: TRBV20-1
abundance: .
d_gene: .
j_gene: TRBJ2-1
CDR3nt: TGCAGTGCTAGAAAGCTAAATGAGCAGTTCTTC
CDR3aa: CSARKLNEQFF

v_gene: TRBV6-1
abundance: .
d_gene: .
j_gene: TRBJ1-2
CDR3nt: TGTGCCAGCAGTGAATATCTGGGGCGCACCTTC
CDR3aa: CASSEYLGRTF

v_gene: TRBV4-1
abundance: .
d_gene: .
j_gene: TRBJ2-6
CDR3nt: TGCGCCAGCAGCCTTAGGACAGTGGGCACTCTGGGGGCCAACGTCCTGACTTTC
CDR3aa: CASSLRTVGTLGANVLTF

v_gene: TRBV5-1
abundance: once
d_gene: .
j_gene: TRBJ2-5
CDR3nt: TGCGCCAGCAGCTTGCTAACAGGACGATGGGAGACCCAGTACTTC
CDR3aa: CASSLLTGRWETQYF

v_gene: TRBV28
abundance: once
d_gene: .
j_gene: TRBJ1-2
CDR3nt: TGTGCCAGCAGTTTACGGCCACGAGGTGGCTACACCTTC
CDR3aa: CASSLRPRGGYTF

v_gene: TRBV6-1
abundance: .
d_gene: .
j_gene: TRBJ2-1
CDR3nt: TGTGCCAGCAGTGAAGCGGGGGAGGGGGGTGAGCAGTTCTTC
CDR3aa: CASSEAGEGGEQFF

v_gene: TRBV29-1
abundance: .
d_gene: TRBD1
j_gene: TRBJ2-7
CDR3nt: TGCAGCGTTGCCCCCGGGACAGGGGCCTCCTACGAGCAGTACTTC
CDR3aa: CSVAPGTGASYEQYF

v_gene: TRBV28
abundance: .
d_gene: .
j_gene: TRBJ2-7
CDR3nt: TGTGCCAGCATTGACAGCTCCTACGAGCAGTACTTC
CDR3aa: CASIDSSYEQYF

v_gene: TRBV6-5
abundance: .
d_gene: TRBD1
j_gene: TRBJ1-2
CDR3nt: TGTGCCAGCAGCCAGGACAGGGCCCCCTATGGCTACACCTTC
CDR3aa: CASSQDRAPYGYTF

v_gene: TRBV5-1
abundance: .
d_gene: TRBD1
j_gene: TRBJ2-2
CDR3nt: TGCGCCAGCAGCTTGGTCAGGGGGCAGGACACCGGGGAGCTGTTTTTT
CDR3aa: CASSLVRGQDTGELFF

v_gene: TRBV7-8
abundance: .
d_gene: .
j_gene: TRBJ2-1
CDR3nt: TGTGCCAGCAGCTACTCCCGAGTGGAGCAGTTCTTC
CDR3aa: CASSYSRVEQFF

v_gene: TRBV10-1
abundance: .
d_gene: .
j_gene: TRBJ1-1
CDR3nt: TGCGCCAGCAATTATGAAGCTTTCTTT
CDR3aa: CASNYEAFF

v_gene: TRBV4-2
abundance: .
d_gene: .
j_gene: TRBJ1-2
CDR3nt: TGTGCCAGCAGCCAAGTAGGGGTGTTCGGTAACTATGGCTACACCTTC
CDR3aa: CASSQVGVFGNYGYTF

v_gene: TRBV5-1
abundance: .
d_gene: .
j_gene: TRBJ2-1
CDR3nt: TGCGCCAGCGAACTAGGTGGGAACAATGAGCAGTTCTTC
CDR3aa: CASELGGNNEQFF

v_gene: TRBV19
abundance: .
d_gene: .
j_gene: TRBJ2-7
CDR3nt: TGTGCCAGTAGTCCCGCCCGCGACGGGTACTACGAGCAGTACTTC
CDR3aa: CASSPARDGYYEQYF

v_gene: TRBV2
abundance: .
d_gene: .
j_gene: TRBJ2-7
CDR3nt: TGTGCCAGCAGTGTCTTTACCCCTGACAACCAGCGGGAGCAGTACTTC
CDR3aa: CASSVFTPDNQREQYF

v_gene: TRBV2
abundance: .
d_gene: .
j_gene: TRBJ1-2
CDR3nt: TGTGCCAGCAGTTCCATCGGGACTTTCTATGGCTACACCTTC
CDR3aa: CASSSIGTFYGYTF

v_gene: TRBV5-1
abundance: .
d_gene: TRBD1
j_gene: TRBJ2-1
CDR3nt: TGCGCCAGCAGCTTGGTGAGACAGGGGGCCCCCTCCTACAATGAGCAGTTCTTC
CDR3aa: CASSLVRQGAPSYNEQFF

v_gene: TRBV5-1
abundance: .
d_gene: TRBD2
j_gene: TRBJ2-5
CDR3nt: TGCGCCAGCAGCTTGGTCTCTAGCGGGGGCCAAGAGACCCAGTACTTC
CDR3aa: CASSLVSSGGQETQYF

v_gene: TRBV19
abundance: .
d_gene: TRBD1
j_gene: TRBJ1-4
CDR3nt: TGTGCCAGTAGTTCCTCCTATGGCCCAAGAGAGACAGGGTATGCGGCTAATGAAAAACTGTTTTTT
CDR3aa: CASSSSYGPRETGYAANEKLFF

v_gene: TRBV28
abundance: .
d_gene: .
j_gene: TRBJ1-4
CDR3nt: TGTGCCAGCAGTCGGTGGGGGGCTAATGAAAAACTGTTTTTT
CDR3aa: CASSRWGANEKLFF

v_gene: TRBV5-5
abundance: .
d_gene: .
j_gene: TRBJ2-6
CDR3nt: TGTGCCAGCAGCTTGCAGGTGGCCGTTGTACGCTCTGGGGCCAACGTCCTGACTTTC
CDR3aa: CASSLQVAVVRSGANVLTF

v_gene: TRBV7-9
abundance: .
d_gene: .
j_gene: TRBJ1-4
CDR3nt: TGTGCCAGCAGCCGGATAGGCAGGGCGGAGGAAAAACTGTTTTTT
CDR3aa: CASSRIGRAEEKLFF

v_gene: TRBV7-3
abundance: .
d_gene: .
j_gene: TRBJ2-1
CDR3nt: TGTGCCAGCAGCTCCGGGGGAGCCAGCCCCTACAATGAGCAGTTCTTC
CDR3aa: CASSSGGASPYNEQFF

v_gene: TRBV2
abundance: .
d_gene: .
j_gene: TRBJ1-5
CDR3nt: TGTGCCAGCAGTCCCCTACTGGAGGACAATCAGCCCCAGCATTTT
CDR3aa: CASSPLLEDNQPQHF

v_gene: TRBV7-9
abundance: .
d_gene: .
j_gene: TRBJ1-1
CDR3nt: TGTGCCAGCAGCTTAGGGGACTCCCCTATCACTGAAGCTTTCTTT
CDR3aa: CASSLGDSPITEAFF

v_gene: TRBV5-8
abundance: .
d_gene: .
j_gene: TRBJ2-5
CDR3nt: TGTGCCAGCAGCTTGCGGGGGACCGAAGAGACCCAGTACTTC
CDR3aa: CASSLRGTEETQYF

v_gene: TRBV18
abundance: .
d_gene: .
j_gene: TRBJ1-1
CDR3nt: TGTGCCAGCTCCGATCGGAGGGGCACTGAAGCTTTCTTT
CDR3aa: CASSDRRGTEAFF

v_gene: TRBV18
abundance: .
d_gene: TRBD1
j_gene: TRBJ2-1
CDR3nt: TGTGCCAGCTCACCAATGGGGGACAGGGGGCTTTTGCAGTTCTTC
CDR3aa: CASSPMGDRGLLQFF

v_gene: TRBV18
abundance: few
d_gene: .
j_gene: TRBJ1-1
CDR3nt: TGTGCCAGCTCACCCCTAGGACAAGTGAACACTGAAGCTTTCTTT
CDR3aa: CASSPLGQVNTEAFF